This T cell receptor (beta chain) is from a study of blood T cells in healthy people across ages. Each donor had around 11 milliliters of peripheral blood drawn. The V segment lost 5 bases and the J segment 9 bases; nucleotides outside the gene matches: 15. The CDR3 contains 15 residues. The authors ran a second PCR of about 7 to 11 cycles using a sample-barcoded 5' primer and a J-beta primer mix. Template switching added a 12-random-nucleotide identifier to every cDNA molecule. Researchers report that each sample yielded at least 2.5 million CDR3-containing paired-end reads. In TCRdb, the 5' RACE reads were re-called with MiXCR into one record per CDR3 protein. The repertoire consists of just over 800,000 distinct CDR3 sequences, with 55% to 65% occurring once and the leading ten covering about a quarter.

V gene TRBV12-3 or TRBV12-4 combines with J gene TRBJ1-1, with 7 positions matching TRBD1. This receptor was identified in a man younger than 45 in good health. Sequencing was done on a sample of blood. CDR3 sequence reads: CASSLVGGGVGKAFF. The CDR3 nucleotides are TGTGCCAGCAGTCTCGTTGGAGGGGGCGTAGGGAAAGCTTTCTTT.